The 15 T cell receptor beta chains presented below share a single source sample, sequenced in a study of cytomegalovirus exposure and HLA in healthy donors. Assay used: immunoSEQ multiplex PCR; TCRdb lists only in-frame clones, some missing. The table shows roughly 170,000 clones, with approximately 83% occurring only once. The source material was PBMCs. The receptor set was obtained from a woman aged 18-30 years in good health and CMV-seropositive.

V and J are TRBV25-1 and TRBJ2-3; 10 positions match TRBD2. The V gene end was trimmed by 4 bases and the J gene end by 9 bases; junction bases not matched to a gene: 7. Germline CDR1 reads MGHDK; CDR2 reads SYGVNS. The CDR3 length is 14 residues. CDR3 coding DNA: TGTGCCAGCAGTGCCCTAGCGGGGGTAGGCACGCAGTATTTT. Amino acids: CASSALAGVGTQYF.

This chain uses TRBV19 with TRBJ1-5; no clear D. Germline lookup yields CDR1 LNHDA and CDR2 SQIVND (reference sequence). The CDR3 consists of 13 residues. V was cut by 6 bases and J by 3 bases, with 9 bases left in between. CDR3 bases: TGTGCCAGTAGCCGATGGGCCAATCAGCCCCAGCATTTT. Protein: CASSRWANQPQHF.

The rearrangement joins TRBV6-6 to TRBJ2-1, with TRBD1 identical over 7 bases. The CDR3 is 13 residues long. Germline CDR1 MNHNY, CDR2 SVGAGI (reference sequence). J lost 9 bases, V lost 2 bases, and 4 bases had no gene match. The CDR3 sequence: CASSYTGVLEQFF. CDR3 coding DNA: TGTGCCAGCAGTTACACAGGGGTCCTTGAGCAGTTCTTC.

The rearrangement links TRBV29-1 to TRBJ1-1; a possible D gene is TRBD1 (5 bases). From germline, CDR1 is SQVTM and CDR2 ANQGSEA. There are 12 residues in the CDR3. Deletions cut 4 bases from V and 4 bases from J, with 10 bases between. The CDR3 sequence is CSVVRGGTEAFF. The CDR3 DNA follows: TGCAGCGTTGTAAGGGGAGGCACTGAAGCTTTCTTT. Full variable domain (rest looked up from reference TRBV29-1 and TRBJ1-1): SAVISQKPSRDICQRGTSLTIQCQVDSQVTMMFWYRQQPGQSLTLIATANQGSEATYESGFVIDKFPISRPNLTFSTLTVSNMSPEDSSIYLCSVVRGGTEAFFGQGTRLTVV.

V is TRBV19 and J is TRBJ1-6; 7 positions agree with TRBD1. The V gene's germline CDR1 is LNHDA and CDR2 SQIVND (reference sequence). The CDR3 length is 15 residues. J gave up 8 bases and V 3 bases, and 7 bases lay outside the gene matches. The CDR3 nucleotides read TGTGCCAGTAGTATCCTGGGACAGAAATATTCACCCCTCCACTTT. Amino acid sequence: CASSILGQKYSPLHF.

The CDR3 coding sequence is TGTGCCAGCTCACCGACAGGGAGAAACTATGGCTACACCTTC. It encodes CASSPTGRNYGYTF. The rearrangement joins TRBV18 to TRBJ1-2; 7 bases are shared with TRBD1. The CDR3 is 14 amino acids. The V gene's germline CDR1 is KGHSH and CDR2 LQKENI. V lost 3 bases to trimming and J lost 2 bases; unmatched junction nucleotides: 3.

This chain joins TRBV5-6 and TRBJ1-1; maybe TRBD1 (6 bases). The V gene lost 4 bases and the J gene lost 0 bases, with 13 bases spanning the gap. CDR3 size: 15 residues. Germline CDR1 SGHDT, CDR2 YYEEEE. CDR3 nucleotide sequence: TGTGCCAGCAGCCTGCCTCAGGGGCTGAACACTGAAGCTTTCTTT. Protein product: CASSLPQGLNTEAFF. Filled out from reference TRBV5-6 and TRBJ1-1, the complete variable domain reads DAGVTQSPTHLIKTRGQQVTLRCSPKSGHDTVSWYQQALGQGPQFIFQYYEEEERQRGNFPDRFSGHQFPNYSSELNVNALLLGDSALYLCASSLPQGLNTEAFFGQGTRLTVV.

This chain uses TRBV6-5 with TRBJ1-5; maybe TRBD1 (5 bases). With 10 bases removed from V and 1 base from J, the gap between germline ends came to 17 bases. Germline CDR1 and CDR2: MNHEY and SVGAGI. The CDR3 is 15 amino acids. CDR3 loop: CATRDPGRSNQPQHF. As DNA, the CDR3 is TGTGCCACCAGGGACCCGGGGAGAAGCAATCAGCCCCAGCATTTT.

This clone has a single count. The V and J genes are TRBV7-3 and TRBJ1-2, with D perhaps TRBD1 (6 bases). The germline V gene encodes CDR1 SGHTA and CDR2 FQGTGA. Trimming stripped 4 bases from V and 8 bases from J, with 20 bases between. The CDR3 is 15 residues long. CDR3 nucleotides: TGTGCCAGCAGCTCGACAGGTCTCCTGGGGGTGGGCTACACCTTC. It specifies CASSSTGLLGVGYTF.

The chain uses TRBV4-2 and TRBJ2-5; 11 nucleotides align to TRBD2. Germline V gene sequence: CDR1 LGHNA, CDR2 YNFKEQ. The CDR3 runs 17 residues. V was clipped by 1 base and J by 2 bases; unmatched bases: 6. Here the CDR3 DNA reads TGTGCCAGCAGCCAAGTAGCTGGGACTAGCGGTCAAGAGACCCAGTACTTC. Its protein is CASSQVAGTSGQETQYF.

The chain links TRBV19 to TRBJ2-1, with D possibly matching TRBD2 (5 bases). The CDR3 has 14 amino acids. CDR1 and CDR2 (germline): LNHDA, SQIVND (reference sequence). Trimming cost V 3 bases and J 5 bases, with 11 bases left between them. As DNA, the CDR3 is TGTGCCAGTAGTATCGTGGGAGCCCACAATGAGCAGTTCTTC. It specifies CASSIVGAHNEQFF.

V and J are TRBV5-1 and TRBJ1-2; 7 bases match TRBD1. The CDR3 length is 15 residues. Germline assignment: CDR1 SGHRS and CDR2 YFSETQ. J lost 5 bases, V lost 4 bases, and 11 bases had no gene match. CDR3 bases: TGCGCCAGCAGCCCAAATCCGGGACAGAGATATGGCTACACCTTC. It specifies CASSPNPGQRYGYTF.

The chain combines TRBV5-8 with TRBJ2-7; 8 bases align to TRBD1. The CDR3 runs to 17 residues. The germline CDR1 and CDR2 sequences are SGHTS and YDEGEE. V trimming: 4 bases; J trimming: 4 bases; junction bases outside the gene matches: 16. CDR3 in amino acids: CASSPRTRTGRGYEQYF. The CDR3 bases are TGTGCCAGCAGCCCACGCACCAGGACAGGGAGAGGGTACGAGCAGTACTTC. Supplemented by reference TRBV5-8 and TRBJ2-7, the full variable domain reads EAGVTQSPTHLIKTRGQQATLRCSPISGHTSVYWYQQALGLGLQFLLWYDEGEERNRGNFPPRFSGRQFPNYSSELNVNALELEDSALYLCASSPRTRTGRGYEQYFGPGTRLTVT.

The chain has TRBV6-4 and TRBJ2-3, with D perhaps matching TRBD2 (6 bases). The CDR3 is made up of 13 amino acids. Germline assignment: CDR1 MRHNA and CDR2 SNTAGT. The ends were cut back, 5 bases at V and 4 bases at J, with 10 bases in the middle. The chain's CDR3 is CASSFGGADTQYF. The CDR3 DNA reads TGTGCCAGCAGTTTCGGGGGTGCAGATACGCAGTATTTT.

This chain connects TRBV13 to TRBJ1-1, with no clear D. Trimming took 4 bases from V and 5 from J, leaving 11 bases between them. Germline V gives CDR1 PRHDT, CDR2 FYEKMQ (reference sequence). This CDR3 region has 13 residues. CDR3 DNA: TGTGCCAGCAGCTACACCGGAGGGACTGAAGCTTTCTTT. Translated, it gives CASSYTGGTEAFF.